The 2 T cell receptor beta chains presented below share a single source sample, sequenced in a study of identical twins. TCRdb processed the 5' RACE reads anew with MiXCR; each CDR3 protein has one entry. The table lists 550,000 to 800,000 distinct CDR3 sequences, just over 7% of them singletons, with less than 2% in the top ten. This same sample was also taken into another study, of yellow fever vaccine responses in identical twins.

The material sequenced was PBMCs. These receptors were collected from a woman between 18 and 30 years old in good health.

This clonotype occurred many times. The chain links TRBV4-1 to TRBJ2-5; no definite D call. Trimming removed 2 bases at V and 2 bases at J, with 18 bases between. There are 17 residues in the CDR3. Germline assignment: CDR1 MGHRA and CDR2 YSYEKL. The CDR3 reads CASSQIPVRRRQETQYF. The CDR3 DNA follows: TGCGCCAGCAGCCAAATCCCCGTCCGTCGTCGGCAAGAGACCCAGTACTTC.

This clonotype was found a few times. This chain connects TRBV28 to TRBJ1-2; 9 bases are a match to TRBD1. The CDR3 totals 13 residues. Looked up from germline, CDR1 is MDHEN and CDR2 is SYDVKM. V shed 6 bases and J 8 bases; nucleotides not matched to a gene: 7. This chain's CDR3 is CASRWGQGGGYTF. CDR3 in DNA: TGTGCCAGCAGATGGGGACAGGGAGGGGGCTACACCTTC.